This record concerns one TCR beta chain sequence. The CDR3 is 14 residues long. CDR1 and CDR2 (germline): SGHTA, FQGNSA. With V trimmed by 4 bases and J by 2 bases, 5 bases remained unmatched. This record belongs to a study of shared clonotypes between healthy human individuals. Sequenced by immunoSEQ multiplex PCR; TCRdb stores in-frame clones only, minus some. Among roughly 480,000 clones listed, around 80% were seen once. The chain combines TRBV7-2 with TRBJ2-7; 7 bases are a match to TRBD2. The source is a woman in her thirties or forties in good health. Some clones in this sample may be carry-over from other donors' samples. Sequencing used PBMCs. CDR3 protein: CASSSEAGPYEQYF. The CDR3 DNA sequence: TGTGCCAGCAGCTCAGAAGCGGGACCCTACGAGCAGTACTTC.